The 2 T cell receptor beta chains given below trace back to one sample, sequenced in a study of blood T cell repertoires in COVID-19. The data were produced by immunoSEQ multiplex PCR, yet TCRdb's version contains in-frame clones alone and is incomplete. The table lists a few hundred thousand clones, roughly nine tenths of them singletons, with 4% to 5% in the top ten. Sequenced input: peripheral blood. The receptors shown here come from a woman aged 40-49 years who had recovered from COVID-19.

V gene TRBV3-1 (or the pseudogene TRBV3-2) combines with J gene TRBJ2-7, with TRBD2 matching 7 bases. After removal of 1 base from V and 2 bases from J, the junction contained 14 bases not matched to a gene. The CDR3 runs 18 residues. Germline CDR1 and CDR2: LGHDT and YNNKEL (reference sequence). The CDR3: CASSQGGGFGTRTYEQYF. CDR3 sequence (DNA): TGTGCCAGCAGCCAAGGGGGGGGGTTCGGAACTAGAACCTACGAGCAGTACTTC.

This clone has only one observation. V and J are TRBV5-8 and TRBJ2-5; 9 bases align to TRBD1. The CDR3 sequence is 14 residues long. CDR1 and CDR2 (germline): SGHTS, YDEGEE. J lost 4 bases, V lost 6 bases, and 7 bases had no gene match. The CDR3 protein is CASTPRTGAETQYF. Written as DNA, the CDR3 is TGTGCCAGCACCCCTAGGACAGGGGCAGAGACCCAGTACTTC.